This entry concerns a single TCR beta chain. Its antigen is undetermined. This sample is drawn from a study of T cell responses to AZD1222 COVID-19 vaccine. Study-wide results and limits: Rises in breadth and depth of Spike-specific TCRs came after two AZD1222 doses. The study sampled repertoires only after the peak T cell response.

Pooled samples include second doses given at about 4 or 12 weeks. Trimming shortened V by 4 bases and J by 3 bases, and 10 bases separated the two germline ends. This CDR3 spans 13 amino acids. Per germline, CDR1 ENHRY and CDR2 SYGVKD. The method was immunoSEQ multiplex PCR; TCRdb's version includes in-frame clones alone and lacks a portion of them. Here the sample spans fewer than 100,000 clones, around nine tenths being singletons. The source is an adult who received the AZD1222 COVID-19 vaccine. The gene calls are TRBV10-3 and TRBJ2-7, with a weak D call TRBD2 (5 bases). This material consisted of peripheral blood, taken 28 days after the second AZD1222 dose. In nucleotides, the CDR3 is TGTGCCATCAGTGCGGGGAATGGCTACGAGCAGTACTTC. Translation gives CAISAGNGYEQYF.